These 9 T cell receptor beta chains were sequenced from one sample in a study of blood T cell repertoires in COVID-19. Libraries were prepared by immunoSEQ multiplex PCR; TCRdb keeps only in-frame clonotypes and omits some of them. The sample has 100,000 or so clones; roughly 84% are singletons. The sample consisted of peripheral blood. These TCRs come from a human donor in a cohort sampled during active COVID-19.

The chain has TRBV11-2 and TRBJ2-1; TRBD2 matches at 8 bases. CDR1 and CDR2 (germline): SGHAT, FQNNGV. The ends lost 4 bases at V and 4 bases at J; junction bases unmatched: 12. This CDR3 has 17 amino acids. The CDR3 here is CASSSPGGSGAYNEQFF. The CDR3 nucleotides are TGTGCCAGCAGCTCCCCGGGAGGTAGCGGGGCGTACAATGAGCAGTTCTTC.

The chain joins TRBV15 to TRBJ2-7; 10 bases align to TRBD1. J was trimmed by 3 bases and V by 8 bases; bases with no gene match: 7. CDR3 size: 14 residues. Germline loops: CDR1 LNHNV, CDR2 YYDKDF (reference sequence). The CDR3 sequence is CATSGTGDLYEQYF. The CDR3 DNA reads TGTGCCACCTCGGGGACAGGGGATCTCTACGAGCAGTACTTC.

The chain links TRBV11-3 to TRBJ1-1, with 11 nucleotides matching TRBD1. J was trimmed by 8 bases and V by 4 bases; bases with no gene match: 9. Germline V lookup: CDR1 SGHNT, CDR2 YENEEA. The CDR3 consists of 15 residues. CDR3 residues: CASSSRMGQGGEAFF. In DNA, the CDR3 is TGTGCCAGCAGCTCCCGAATGGGACAGGGGGGCGAAGCTTTCTTT.

V and J are TRBV24-1 and TRBJ2-3, with a tentative D call TRBD1 (5 bases). Trimming removed 3 bases at V and 6 bases at J, with 9 bases between. This CDR3 contains 13 residues. The germline gives CDR1 KGHDR, CDR2 SFDVKD. The CDR3 DNA sequence: TGTGCCACCAGTGATCCCAGGGTTGATACGCAGTATTTT. Amino acid sequence: CATSDPRVDTQYF.

CDR3 amino acids: CASSLGLPSSYEQYF. CDR3 DNA: TGCGCCAGCAGCTTGGGACTCCCGAGCTCCTACGAGCAGTACTTC. The V call is TRBV5-1, the J call TRBJ2-7, with no clear D. This CDR3 is built from 15 residues. Germline CDR1 SGHRS, CDR2 YFSETQ. Trimming took off 0 bases at V and 0 bases at J, with 10 bases between the two ends.

The rearrangement uses TRBV28 and TRBJ2-7, with a possible D match to TRBD2 (6 bases). The CDR3 totals 14 residues. The germline V gene encodes CDR1 MDHEN and CDR2 SYDVKM. V gave up 8 bases and J gave up 1 base, with 15 bases separating them. The CDR3 region is CASAGRYGSYEQYF. CDR3 coding DNA: TGTGCCAGCGCGGGGAGGTATGGGTCCTACGAGCAGTACTTC. The full variable domain, completed using reference TRBV28 and TRBJ2-7, is DVKVTQSSRYLVKRTGEKVFLECVQDMDHENMFWYRQDPGLGLRLIYFSYDVKMKEKGDIPEGYSVSREKKERFSLILESASTNQTSMYLCASAGRYGSYEQYFGPGTRLTVT.

The rearrangement joins TRBV5-1 to TRBJ2-5; 8 bases map to TRBD1. J was trimmed by 5 bases and V by 4 bases; bases with no gene match: 10. CDR1 is SGHRS and CDR2 is YFSETQ in the germline V gene. The CDR3 loop spans 15 amino acids. The CDR3 bases are TGCGCCAGCAGCCTCGGGACAGGCCAAAGGGAGACCCAGTACTTC. Protein product: CASSLGTGQRETQYF.

The chain employs TRBV6-5 and TRBJ2-2; D gene unclear. The V end lost 8 bases, the J end lost 6 bases, and 10 bases lay between the germline ends. Per germline, CDR1 MNHEY and CDR2 SVGAGI. The length of the CDR3 is 12 residues. For the CDR3, the DNA is TGTGCCAGCCTCAGTTTATCCGGGGAGCTGTTTTTT. It is translated as CASLSLSGELFF.

This clone was seen just once. The rearrangement joins TRBV5-6 to TRBJ2-5; tentative D call: TRBD1 (5 bases). V gave up 1 base and J gave up 4 bases, with 11 bases separating them. The CDR3 sequence is 14 residues long. Germline CDR1 and CDR2: SGHDT and YYEEEE. CDR3 bases: TGTGCCAGCAGCTTGAAAGGGGCCGGAGAGACCCAGTACTTC. It codes for CASSLKGAGETQYF.